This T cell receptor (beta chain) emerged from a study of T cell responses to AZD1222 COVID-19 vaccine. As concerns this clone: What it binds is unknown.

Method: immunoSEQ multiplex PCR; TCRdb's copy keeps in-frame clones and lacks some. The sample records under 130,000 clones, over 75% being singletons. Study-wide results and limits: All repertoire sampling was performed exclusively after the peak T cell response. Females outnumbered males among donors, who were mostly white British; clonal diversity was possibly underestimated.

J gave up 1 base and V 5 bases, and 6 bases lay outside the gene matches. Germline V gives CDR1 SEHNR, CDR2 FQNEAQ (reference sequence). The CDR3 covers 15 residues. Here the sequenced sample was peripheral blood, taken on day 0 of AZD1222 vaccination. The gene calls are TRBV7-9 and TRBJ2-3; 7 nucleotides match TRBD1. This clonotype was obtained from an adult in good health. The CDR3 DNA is TGTGCCAGCAGCCCGACAGGGTTGGGCACAGATACGCAGTATTTT. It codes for CASSPTGLGTDTQYF.